Here is one T cell receptor (beta chain) with its context. The antigen remains unidentified. This sample was included in a study of T cell responses to AZD1222 COVID-19 vaccine. The CDR3 is 15 amino acids. The protocol was immunoSEQ multiplex PCR, while the TCRdb copy is restricted to in-frame clones and leaves out a portion. The sample has approximately 92,000 clones, more than 75% seen once. Study-level findings and limits: White British ancestry dominated among donors, who included more females, and clonal diversity was possibly underestimated.

The starting material was peripheral blood, obtained on day 0 of AZD1222 vaccination. The chain combines TRBV21-1 with TRBJ2-2. TRBV21-1 is annotated as a pseudogene. The clonotype originates from an adult in good health. The DNA for the CDR3 is TGTGCCAGCAGCACTAGACAGGGAGGGACCGGGGAGCTGTTTTTT. It codes for CASSTRQGGTGELFF.